This T cell receptor (beta chain) was sequenced in a study of blood T cell repertoires in COVID-19. Study-wide background: The origin of the acute and convalescent COVID-19 samples was the United States, Italy and Spain.

Germline CDR1 and CDR2: SGHAT and FQNNGV. The CDR3 covers 14 residues. Unmatched junction bases numbered 10, after V lost 6 bases and J lost 6 bases. Some clones are missing from TCRdb's copy, which holds only in-frame ones; the method was immunoSEQ multiplex PCR. The top ten hold 2% to 3% of the sample, which has around 300,000 clones, 85% seen once. This sequence joins TRBV11-2 and TRBJ2-7, with TRBD1 identical over 8 bases. The source of this sequence is a woman aged 50 to 60 who had recovered from COVID-19. The source material was PBMCs or T cells enriched from blood (not recorded which). CDR3 DNA sequence: TGTGCCAGCAGGCATATTCGGACAGGGAGCGAGCAGTACTTC. Translation gives CASRHIRTGSEQYF.